The rows below give T cell receptor beta chains drawn from one sample of a study of T cell repertoires in cytomegalovirus infection. TCRdb ran MiXCR on the reads and lists one entry per CDR3 protein. The sample has around 320,000 distinct CDR3 sequences; over 7.5% are singletons. The material sequenced was PBMCs. These receptors came from a human donor in good health (CMV status not recorded). Some clones in this sample may be carry-over from other donors' samples. CDR3s include the opening cysteine and the closing phenylalanine or tryptophan. A D gene is named only where the DNA matches it firmly. Part of the rows lack a size; the others show once, few, many or a class for expanded clones.

clone size: once; D gene: TRBD1; J gene: TRBJ1-4; V gene: TRBV5-1; CDR3 protein: CASSVDRGGTNEKLFF; CDR3 DNA: TGCGCCAGCAGCGTCGACAGGGGGGGTACTAATGAAAAACTGTTTTTT
clone size: NA; D gene: TRBD2; J gene: TRBJ2-2; V gene: TRBV19; CDR3 protein: CASSIYAGRVGTGELFF; CDR3 DNA: TGTGCCAGTAGTATTTATGCAGGGAGGGTCGGCACCGGGGAGCTGTTTTTT
clone size: many; D gene: NA; J gene: TRBJ1-2; V gene: TRBV7-2; CDR3 protein: CASSIGRGYGYTF; CDR3 DNA: TGTGCCAGCAGCATCGGACGAGGATATGGCTACACCTTC
clone size: many; D gene: TRBD1; J gene: TRBJ2-7; V gene: TRBV7-8; CDR3 protein: CASSFFRDRVDF; CDR3 DNA: TGTGCCAGCAGCTTTTTCCGGGACAGGGTAGACTTC
clone size: NA; D gene: NA; J gene: TRBJ2-5; V gene: TRBV7-3; CDR3 protein: CASGPPGRETQYF; CDR3 DNA: TGTGCCAGCGGGCCTCCGGGGAGGGAGACCCAGTACTTC
clone size: many; D gene: NA; J gene: TRBJ1-2; V gene: TRBV10-2; CDR3 protein: CASNGGALYGYTF; CDR3 DNA: TGCGCCAGCAACGGGGGGGCCCTCTATGGCTACACCTTC
clone size: few; D gene: NA; J gene: TRBJ2-1; V gene: TRBV4-2; CDR3 protein: CASSQDMTRGNEQFF; CDR3 DNA: TGTGCCAGCAGCCAAGATATGACGCGTGGGAATGAGCAGTTCTTC
clone size: NA; D gene: TRBD1; J gene: TRBJ2-6; V gene: TRBV12-3/TRBV12-4; CDR3 protein: CASSLVDRDNSGANVLTF; CDR3 DNA: TGTGCCAGCAGTTTAGTGGACAGGGATAACTCTGGGGCCAACGTCCTGACTTTC
clone size: many; D gene: NA; J gene: TRBJ2-7; V gene: TRBV5-6; CDR3 protein: CASSLAGADEQYF; CDR3 DNA: TGTGCCAGCAGCTTGGCGGGAGCTGACGAGCAGTACTTC
clone size: NA; D gene: NA; J gene: TRBJ1-5; V gene: TRBV20-1; CDR3 protein: CSAEGRGSNQPQHF; CDR3 DNA: TGCAGTGCTGAAGGACGGGGTAGCAATCAGCCCCAGCATTTT
clone size: NA; D gene: NA; J gene: TRBJ2-3; V gene: TRBV27; CDR3 protein: CASSPITGYTDTQYF; CDR3 DNA: TGTGCCAGCAGTCCCATTACTGGTTACACAGATACGCAGTATTTT
clone size: NA; D gene: TRBD2; J gene: TRBJ2-7; V gene: TRBV12-3/TRBV12-4; CDR3 protein: CASRRLADYEQYF; CDR3 DNA: TGTGCCAGCAGGAGACTAGCGGACTACGAGCAGTACTTC
clone size: NA; D gene: TRBD2; J gene: TRBJ2-5; V gene: TRBV28; CDR3 protein: CASSLSGRAETQYF; CDR3 DNA: TGTGCCAGCAGTCTTAGCGGGAGGGCAGAGACCCAGTACTTC
clone size: many; D gene: NA; J gene: TRBJ1-5; V gene: TRBV7-2; CDR3 protein: CASSFPGVGNQPQHF; CDR3 DNA: TGTGCCAGCAGCTTCCCCGGGGTAGGCAATCAGCCCCAGCATTTT
clone size: few; D gene: NA; J gene: TRBJ2-5; V gene: TRBV7-6; CDR3 protein: CASSSPWRGTSQETQYF; CDR3 DNA: TGTGCCAGCAGTTCACCCTGGCGGGGTACTTCGCAAGAGACCCAGTACTTC
clone size: many; D gene: NA; J gene: TRBJ1-1; V gene: TRBV6-1; CDR3 protein: CASRRLIMTGNTEAFF; CDR3 DNA: TGTGCCAGCAGACGCCTCATAATGACAGGGAACACTGAAGCTTTCTTT
clone size: many; D gene: TRBD1; J gene: TRBJ1-2; V gene: TRBV7-2; CDR3 protein: CASSLGQGALQDFYGYTF; CDR3 DNA: TGTGCCAGCAGCTTAGGGCAGGGGGCGCTTCAGGACTTCTATGGCTACACCTTC
clone size: NA; D gene: NA; J gene: TRBJ1-2; V gene: TRBV7-8; CDR3 protein: CASSRHPPRDNYGYTF; CDR3 DNA: TGTGCCAGCAGCCGCCATCCGCCAAGAGACAACTATGGCTACACCTTC
clone size: few; D gene: TRBD2; J gene: TRBJ2-7; V gene: TRBV6-2/TRBV6-3; CDR3 protein: CASRTSGVGEQYF; CDR3 DNA: TGTGCCAGCAGAACTAGCGGGGTTGGCGAGCAGTACTTC
clone size: few; D gene: NA; J gene: TRBJ1-2; V gene: TRBV24-1; CDR3 protein: CATSETRDTYGYTF; CDR3 DNA: TGTGCCACCAGTGAAACCCGGGACACCTATGGCTACACCTTC
clone size: many; D gene: NA; J gene: TRBJ1-5; V gene: TRBV7-2; CDR3 protein: CASSLLINQPQHF; CDR3 DNA: TGTGCCAGCAGCTTATTAATCAATCAGCCCCAGCATTTT
clone size: many; D gene: TRBD2; J gene: TRBJ2-1; V gene: TRBV7-9; CDR3 protein: CASSLETSGPPNEQFF; CDR3 DNA: TGTGCCAGCAGCTTAGAGACTAGCGGGCCCCCCAATGAGCAGTTCTTC
clone size: many; D gene: NA; J gene: TRBJ2-7; V gene: TRBV7-9; CDR3 protein: CASSAKGPRAYEQYF; CDR3 DNA: TGTGCCAGCAGCGCCAAAGGGCCCCGGGCCTACGAGCAGTACTTC
clone size: many; D gene: NA; J gene: TRBJ1-4; V gene: TRBV7-2; CDR3 protein: CASSLDGGLEKLFF; CDR3 DNA: TGTGCCAGCAGCTTAGACGGGGGGTTAGAGAAACTGTTTTTT
clone size: NA; D gene: TRBD1; J gene: TRBJ2-1; V gene: TRBV20-1; CDR3 protein: CSASTDRGNEQFF; CDR3 DNA: TGCAGTGCTAGCACGGACAGGGGAAATGAGCAGTTCTTC
clone size: few; D gene: NA; J gene: TRBJ2-1; V gene: TRBV27; CDR3 protein: CASSPLQGGHYNEQFF; CDR3 DNA: TGTGCCAGCAGTCCCCTCCAGGGGGGGCACTACAATGAGCAGTTCTTC
clone size: few; D gene: TRBD1; J gene: TRBJ1-4; V gene: TRBV29-1; CDR3 protein: CSGEGQGQEKLFF; CDR3 DNA: TGCAGCGGGGAGGGACAGGGCCAAGAAAAACTGTTTTTT
clone size: many; D gene: NA; J gene: TRBJ1-1; V gene: TRBV7-8; CDR3 protein: CASSLHRMPTEAFF; CDR3 DNA: TGTGCCAGCAGCTTACATCGCATGCCCACTGAAGCTTTCTTT
clone size: few; D gene: NA; J gene: TRBJ1-2; V gene: TRBV27; CDR3 protein: CASSPPGLFYGYTF; CDR3 DNA: TGTGCCAGCAGTCCTCCGGGACTGTTCTATGGCTACACCTTC
clone size: many; D gene: NA; J gene: TRBJ2-3; V gene: TRBV15; CDR3 protein: CATSRVTDTQYF; CDR3 DNA: TGTGCCACCAGCAGAGTCACAGATACGCAGTATTTT
clone size: many; D gene: NA; J gene: TRBJ2-2; V gene: TRBV7-8; CDR3 protein: CASRRTSWELFF; CDR3 DNA: TGTGCCAGCAGACGTACTAGCTGGGAGCTGTTTTTT
clone size: NA; D gene: NA; J gene: TRBJ2-1; V gene: TRBV25-1; CDR3 protein: CASSDGGHNEQFF; CDR3 DNA: TGTGCCAGCAGTGACGGGGGGCACAATGAGCAGTTCTTC
clone size: many; D gene: NA; J gene: TRBJ2-7; V gene: TRBV7-2; CDR3 protein: CVSSPGRATTGEQYF; CDR3 DNA: TGTGTCAGCAGCCCGGGCCGAGCCACGACCGGCGAGCAGTACTTC